The source of this TCR beta chain is a study of blood T cell repertoires in COVID-19. Study-level background: Sites across the United States, Italy and Spain contributed samples from acute and convalescent COVID-19. T cells, B-cell-depleted T cells, or PBMCs provided the cDNA or gDNA that served as material.

This clone appeared once. Under the authors' procedure: Quantification of nucleated cells was approximated via reference gene primer amplification. Measured with immunoSEQ multiplex PCR; TCRdb has only the in-frame clones, and not every one. V, J and clone size are those of that table, while D and trimming were read from the DNA. Among about 200,000 clones listed, about 86% were seen once. The length of the CDR3 is 13 residues. Trimming pared 6 bases from V and 1 base from J, leaving 9 bases between. From germline, CDR1 is LNHDA and CDR2 SQIVND (reference sequence). Source material: peripheral blood. V and J are TRBV19 and TRBJ1-1, with D tentatively TRBD1 (5 bases). The receptor's source is a woman aged 45 to 65 with acute or convalescent COVID-19. The CDR3 region has the DNA TGTGCCAGTAGAACGCAGGGGAACACTGAAGCTTTCTTT. Translation: CASRTQGNTEAFF. Drawing the rest from reference TRBV19 and TRBJ1-1, the complete variable domain is DGGITQSPKYLFRKEGQNVTLSCEQNLNHDAMYWYRQDPGQGLRLIYYSQIVNDFQKGDIAEGYSVSREKKESFPLTVTSAQKNPTAFYLCASRTQGNTEAFFGQGTRLTVV.